Detailed here is one T cell receptor (beta chain). The data are from a study of T cells in Graves' hyperthyroidism and ophthalmopathy. Fresh peripheral blood, more than 8 ml of it, supplied the PBMCs. The germline V gene has CDR1 MDHEN and CDR2 SYDVKM. V was pared by 5 bases and J by 2 bases, with 10 bases between. The CDR3 extends over 13 amino acids. Authors of the study amplified TCR beta CDR3 regions from RNA transcripts. HTBI primers drove first-round RT-PCR of the TCR CDR3. TCRdb called the multiplex PCR reads again in MiXCR, with one record for every CDR3 protein. The sample records under 350,000 distinct CDR3 sequences, less than 30% being singletons.

This chain joins TRBV28 and TRBJ2-7; perhaps TRBD2 as D (6 bases). The sequenced material came from blood. The sequence came from a man aged 40-49 years with Graves' hyperthyroidism that later progressed to Graves' ophthalmopathy. CDR3 loop: CASSGRQPYEQYF. The DNA for the CDR3 is TGTGCCAGCAGTGGGAGGCAGCCCTACGAGCAGTACTTC.